One and the same sample provided the 3 T cell receptor beta chains below, sequenced in a study of blood T cell repertoires in COVID-19. TCRdb keeps only in-frame clones here, not all; method: immunoSEQ multiplex PCR. Among over 300,000 clones listed, 90% were seen once. Sequences were obtained from peripheral blood. Source of these receptors: a man aged 18 to 29 with active or convalescent COVID-19.

This CDR3 reads CASSLLEDRGLYNEQFF. The CDR3 DNA reads as TGTGCCAGCAGTTTATTAGAGGACAGGGGACTGTACAATGAGCAGTTCTTC. The chain joins TRBV27 to TRBJ2-1; 9 bases fit TRBD1. Germline V lookup: CDR1 MNHEY, CDR2 SMNVEV (reference sequence). This CDR3 region has 17 residues. With V trimmed by 1 base and J by 4 bases, 8 bases remained unmatched.

The rearrangement joins TRBV24-1 to TRBJ2-1; D not resolved. V lost 2 bases and J 12 bases, leaving 16 bases between the germline ends. The CDR3 is 14 amino acids. CDR1 is KGHDR, CDR2 SFDVKD, per germline. Here the CDR3 DNA reads TGTGCCACCAGTGATTGGTTAGACCAACGAGGGCAGTTCTTC. This translates into CATSDWLDQRGQFF.

The chain is built from TRBV7-2 and TRBJ1-5, with D maybe TRBD1 (6 bases). Per the germline V gene, CDR1 is SGHTA and CDR2 is FQGNSA. The V gene lost 5 bases and the J gene lost 5 bases, with 13 bases spanning the gap. The CDR3 has 14 residues. CDR3 sequence: CASSPYRVDQPQHF. CDR3 sequence (DNA): TGTGCCAGCAGCCCATACAGGGTGGATCAGCCCCAGCATTTT.